Below, 9 T cell receptor beta chains from the same sample are listed, as sequenced in a study of T cells in women clearing cervical HPV infection. TCRdb's copy holds only in-frame clones and misses some; the assay was immunoSEQ multiplex PCR. The sample includes under 45,000 clones. Sequenced input: blood buffy coat. Receptor source: a woman between 18 and 70 years old with a cervical HPV16 infection that either progressed to CIN3+ or cleared (not recorded which).

About this clone: The read halts 3 residues ahead of the CDR3 end, with the missing end drawn from the germline J gene. The chain employs TRBV29-1 and TRBJ1-5, with TRBD1 identical over 10 bases. The germline V gene has CDR1 SQVTM and CDR2 ANQGSEA. J lost 6 bases, V lost 6 bases, and 11 bases had no gene match. This CDR3 has 15 residues. CDR3 sequence: CSVQTGTGATQPQHF. Partial CDR3 DNA: TGCAGCGTCCAAACCGGGACAGGGGCAACTCAGCCC.

Comments on this clone: From the germline J gene comes the end of the CDR3, since the read stops 3 residues before it. The chain employs TRBV20-1 and TRBJ2-5; D could derive from TRBD1 or TRBD2 (7 bases each). V was shortened by 3 bases and J by 4 bases, with 18 bases between the two germline ends. The CDR3 sequence is 15 residues long. Germline V gives CDR1 DFQATT, CDR2 SNEGSKA (reference sequence). The part of the CDR3 DNA that was read is TGCAGTGCTAGTATGGGAGGGGGCAGAGGAGAGACC. Translated, it gives CSASMGGGRGET. The complete CDR3 protein is CSASMGGGRGETQYF.

As concerns this clone: The read stops 3 residues short of the end of the CDR3; the missing end is completed from the germline J gene. The V call is TRBV19, the J call TRBJ1-1; 8 nucleotides line up with TRBD1. The CDR3 runs 16 residues. Germline CDR1 is LNHDA and CDR2 is SQIVND (reference sequence). J was trimmed by 0 bases and V by 6 bases; bases with no gene match: 9. The CDR3 region is CASRYSQQGVNTEAFF. Incomplete CDR3 DNA: TGTGCCAGTAGATATTCTCAACAGGGGGTGAACACTGAA.

Comment on this clone: The CDR3 end lies 3 residues beyond the end of the read and is filled in from the germline J gene. J is TRBJ1-1 and V is TRBV7-6; D call uncertain. The CDR3 runs to 13 residues. Germline assignment: CDR1 SGHVS and CDR2 FNYEAQ. The CDR3 is CASGASTGLEAFF. The covered CDR3 bases are TGTGCCAGCGGAGCTAGCACGGGCCTCGAG.

CDR3 DNA, as far as it was read: TGTGCCAGCAGTGAAGAATTAAGGGGTCAGCCC. It specifies CASSEELRGQP. The whole CDR3 region reads CASSEELRGQPQHF. This chain uses TRBV2 with TRBJ1-5; possibly TRBD1 for D (5 bases). The read halts 3 residues ahead of the CDR3 end, with the missing end drawn from the germline J gene. The CDR3 is 14 amino acids. Trimming took 1 base from V and 6 from J, leaving 10 bases between them. The germline gives CDR1 SNHLY, CDR2 FYNNEI.

A word on this clone: Coverage ceases 3 residues before the CDR3 finishes, and the germline J gene fills in the end. This chain joins TRBV18 and TRBJ1-5; a possible D gene is TRBD1 (5 bases). The ends were cut back, 3 bases at V and 7 bases at J, with 10 bases in the middle. The CDR3 is 13 residues long. The V gene's germline CDR1 is KGHSH and CDR2 LQKENI. Incomplete CDR3 DNA: TGTGCCAGCTCACCGGGAGCAGGGCAGCCC. As protein: CASSPGAGQP. The CDR3 in full is CASSPGAGQPQHF.

Remarks on this clone: The read ends 3 residues shy of where the CDR3 ends; the end is completed using the germline J gene. The V gene is TRBV19, the J gene TRBJ2-7; 11 bases are shared with TRBD1. Trimming cost V 6 bases and J 5 bases; bases outside gene matches: 9. Germline-derived CDR1 and CDR2 are LNHDA and SQIVND (reference sequence). The CDR3 contains 15 residues. The CDR3 bases that were read are TGTGCCAGTAGCACCGGACAGGGGGCTGAGGACGAG. Its translation: CASSTGQGAEDE. The complete CDR3 sequence is CASSTGQGAEDEQYF.

Comment on this clone: The read stops 3 residues short of the end of the CDR3; the missing end is completed from the germline J gene. This rearrangement joins TRBV20-1 to TRBJ1-2; 7 nucleotides align to TRBD1. Germline V gene lookup returns CDR1 DFQATT and CDR2 SNEGSKA (reference sequence). V lost 0 bases, J lost 1 base, and 5 bases stayed unmatched. The CDR3 is 15 amino acids. The CDR3 bases that were read are TGCAGTGCTAGAGACGGGACAGCTAATAACTATGGC. It specifies CSARDGTANNYG. The entire CDR3 reads CSARDGTANNYGYTF.

In the case of this clone: The read terminates 3 residues ahead of where the CDR3 ends, so the germline J gene completes it. The chain joins TRBV7-9 to TRBJ2-3; 8 bases fit TRBD1. The CDR3 is 14 residues long. In germline, CDR1 is SEHNR, CDR2 FQNEAQ (reference sequence). CDR3 bases read: TGTGCCAGCAGCCGGACAGGGTACAATCAGCCG. Translating gives CASSRTGYNQP. The whole CDR3 reads CASSRTGYNQPQYF. Variable domain in full (rest from reference TRBV7-9 and TRBJ2-3): DTGVSQNPRHKITKRGQNVTFRCDPISEHNRLYWYRQTLGQGPEFLTYFQNEAQLEKSRLLSDRFSAERPKGSFSTLEIQRTEQGDSAMYLCASSRTGYNQPQYFGPGTRLTVL.